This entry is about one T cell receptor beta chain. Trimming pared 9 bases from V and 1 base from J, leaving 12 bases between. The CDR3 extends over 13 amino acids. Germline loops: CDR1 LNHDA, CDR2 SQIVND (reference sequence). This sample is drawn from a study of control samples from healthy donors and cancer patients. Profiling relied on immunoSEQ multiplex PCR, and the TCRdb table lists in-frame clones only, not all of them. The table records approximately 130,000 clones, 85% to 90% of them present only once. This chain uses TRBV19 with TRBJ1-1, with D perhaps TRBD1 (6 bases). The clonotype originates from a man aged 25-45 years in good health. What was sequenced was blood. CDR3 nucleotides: TGTGCCAGCCATCACAGGGAGAACACTGAAGCTTTCTTT. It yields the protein CASHHRENTEAFF.